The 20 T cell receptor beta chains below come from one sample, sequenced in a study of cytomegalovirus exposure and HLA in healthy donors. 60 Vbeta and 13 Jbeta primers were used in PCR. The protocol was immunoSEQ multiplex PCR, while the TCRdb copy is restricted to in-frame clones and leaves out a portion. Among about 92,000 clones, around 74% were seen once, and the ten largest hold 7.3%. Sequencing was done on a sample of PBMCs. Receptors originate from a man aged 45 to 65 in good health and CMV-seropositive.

CDR3 in amino acids: CSGVHTQETQYF. Written as DNA, the CDR3 is TGCAGCGGTGTGCACACGCAAGAGACCCAGTACTTC. The J gene is TRBJ2-5, the V gene TRBV29-1; D is ambiguous. The CDR3 consists of 12 residues. Germline loops: CDR1 SQVTM, CDR2 ANQGSEA. V was shortened by 7 bases and J by 2 bases, with 11 bases between the two germline ends.

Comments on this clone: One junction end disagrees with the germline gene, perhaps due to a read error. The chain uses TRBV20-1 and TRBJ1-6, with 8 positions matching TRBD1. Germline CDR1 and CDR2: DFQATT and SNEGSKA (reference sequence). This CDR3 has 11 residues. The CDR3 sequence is CSATDRDSLNF. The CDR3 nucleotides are TGCAGTGCTACGGACAGGGATTCCCTCAACTTT.

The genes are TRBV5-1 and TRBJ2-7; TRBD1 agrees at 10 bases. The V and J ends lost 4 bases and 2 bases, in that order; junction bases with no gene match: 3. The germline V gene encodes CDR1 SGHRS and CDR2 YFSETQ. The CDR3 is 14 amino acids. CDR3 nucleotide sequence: TGCGCCAGCAGCCCCGGGACAGGGGCCTACGAGCAGTACTTC. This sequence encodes CASSPGTGAYEQYF.

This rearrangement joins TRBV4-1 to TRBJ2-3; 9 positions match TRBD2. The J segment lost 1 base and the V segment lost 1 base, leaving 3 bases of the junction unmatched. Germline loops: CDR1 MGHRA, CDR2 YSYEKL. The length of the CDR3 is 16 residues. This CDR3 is CASSQGWTSGTDTQYF. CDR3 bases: TGCGCCAGCAGCCAAGGCTGGACTAGCGGCACAGATACGCAGTATTTT.

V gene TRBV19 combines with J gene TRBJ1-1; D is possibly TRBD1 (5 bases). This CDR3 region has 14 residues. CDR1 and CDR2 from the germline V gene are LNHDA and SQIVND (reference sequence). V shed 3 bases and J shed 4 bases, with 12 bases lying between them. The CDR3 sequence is CASSMPGWGTEAFF. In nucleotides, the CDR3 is TGTGCCAGTAGTATGCCAGGGTGGGGCACTGAAGCTTTCTTT.

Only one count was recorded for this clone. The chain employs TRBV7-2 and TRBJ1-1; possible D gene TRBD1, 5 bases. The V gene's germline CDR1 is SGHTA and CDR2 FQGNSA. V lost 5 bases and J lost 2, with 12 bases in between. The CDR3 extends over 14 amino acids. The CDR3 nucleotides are TGTGCCAGCAGCATCCAGGGATCCAACACTGAAGCTTTCTTT. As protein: CASSIQGSNTEAFF.

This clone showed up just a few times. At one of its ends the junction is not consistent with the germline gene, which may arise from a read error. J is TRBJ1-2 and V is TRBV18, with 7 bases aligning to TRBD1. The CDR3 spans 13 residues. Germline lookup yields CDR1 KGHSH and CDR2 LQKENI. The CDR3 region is CASSSNRGDGYPF. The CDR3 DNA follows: TGTGCCAGCTCATCTAACAGGGGCGATGGCTACCCCTTC.

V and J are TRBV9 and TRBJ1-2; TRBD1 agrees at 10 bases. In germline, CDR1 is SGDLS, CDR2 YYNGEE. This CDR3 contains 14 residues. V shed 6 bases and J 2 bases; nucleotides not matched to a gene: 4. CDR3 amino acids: CASNKGQGNYGYTF. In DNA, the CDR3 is TGTGCCAGCAACAAGGGACAGGGGAACTATGGCTACACCTTC.

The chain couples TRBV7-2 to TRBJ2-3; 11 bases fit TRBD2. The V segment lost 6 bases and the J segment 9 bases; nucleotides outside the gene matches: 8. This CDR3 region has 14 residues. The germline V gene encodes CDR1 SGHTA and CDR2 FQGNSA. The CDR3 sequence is CASRNSGGAGTQYF. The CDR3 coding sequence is TGTGCCAGCAGAAATAGCGGGGGGGCCGGAACGCAGTATTTT.

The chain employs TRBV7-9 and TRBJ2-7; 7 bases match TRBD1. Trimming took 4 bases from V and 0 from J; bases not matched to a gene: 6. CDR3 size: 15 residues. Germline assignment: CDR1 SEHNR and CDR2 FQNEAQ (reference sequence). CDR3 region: CASSSAGDSSYEQYF. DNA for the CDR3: TGTGCCAGCAGCTCTGCTGGGGACAGCTCCTACGAGCAGTACTTC.

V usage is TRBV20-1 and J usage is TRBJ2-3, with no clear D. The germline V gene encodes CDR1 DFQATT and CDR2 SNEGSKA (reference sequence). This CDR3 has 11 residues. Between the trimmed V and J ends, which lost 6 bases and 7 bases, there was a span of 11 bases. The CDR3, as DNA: TGCAGTGCCCAAACAGTTTATACGCAGTATTTT. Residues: CSAQTVYTQYF.

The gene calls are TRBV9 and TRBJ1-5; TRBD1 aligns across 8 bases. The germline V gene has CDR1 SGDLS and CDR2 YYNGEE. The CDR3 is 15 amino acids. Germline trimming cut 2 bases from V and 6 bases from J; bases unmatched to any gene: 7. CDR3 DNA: TGTGCCAGCAGCGTGTCGACAGGGGCGGGTCAGCCCCAGCATTTT. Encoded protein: CASSVSTGAGQPQHF.

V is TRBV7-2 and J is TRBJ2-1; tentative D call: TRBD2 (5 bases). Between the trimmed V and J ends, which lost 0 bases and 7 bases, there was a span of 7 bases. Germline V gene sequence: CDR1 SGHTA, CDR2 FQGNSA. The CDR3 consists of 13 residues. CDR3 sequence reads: CASSLAQRNEQFF. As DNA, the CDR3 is TGTGCCAGCAGCTTAGCGCAGCGGAATGAGCAGTTCTTC.

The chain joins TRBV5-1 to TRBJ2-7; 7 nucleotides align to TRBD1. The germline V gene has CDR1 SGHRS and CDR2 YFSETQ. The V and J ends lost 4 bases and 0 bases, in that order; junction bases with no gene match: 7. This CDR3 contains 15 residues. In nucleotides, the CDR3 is TGCGCCAGCAGCCCAAGACAGGGAACCTCCTACGAGCAGTACTTC. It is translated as CASSPRQGTSYEQYF.

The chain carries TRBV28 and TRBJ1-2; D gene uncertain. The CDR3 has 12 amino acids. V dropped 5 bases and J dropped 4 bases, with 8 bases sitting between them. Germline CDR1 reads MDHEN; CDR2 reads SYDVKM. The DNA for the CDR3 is TGTGCCAGCAGTGAGAGGGCCTATGGCTACACCTTC. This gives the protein CASSERAYGYTF.

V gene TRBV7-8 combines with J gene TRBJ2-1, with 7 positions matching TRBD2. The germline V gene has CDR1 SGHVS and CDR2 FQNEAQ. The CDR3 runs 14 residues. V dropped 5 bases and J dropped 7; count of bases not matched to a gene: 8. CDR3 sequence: CASSQNPGGNEQFF. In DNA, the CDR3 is TGTGCCAGCAGCCAAAACCCGGGGGGAAATGAGCAGTTCTTC. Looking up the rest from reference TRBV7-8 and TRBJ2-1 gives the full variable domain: GAGVSQSPRYKVAKRGQDVALRCDPISGHVSLFWYQQALGQGPEFLTYFQNEAQLDKSGLPSDRFFAERPEGSVSTLKIQRTQQEDSAVYLCASSQNPGGNEQFFGPGTRLTVL.

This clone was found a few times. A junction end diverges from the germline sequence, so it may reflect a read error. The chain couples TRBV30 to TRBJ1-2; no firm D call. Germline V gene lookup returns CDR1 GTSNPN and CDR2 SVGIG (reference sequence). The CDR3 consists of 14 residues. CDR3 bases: TGTGCCTGGAGTGGGGGTCGGACTAACTATGGCTACCCCTTC. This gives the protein CAWSGGRTNYGYPF.

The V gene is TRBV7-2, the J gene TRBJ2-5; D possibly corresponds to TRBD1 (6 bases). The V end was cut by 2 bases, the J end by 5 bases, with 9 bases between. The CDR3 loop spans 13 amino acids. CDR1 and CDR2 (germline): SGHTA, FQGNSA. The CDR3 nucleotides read TGTGCCAGCAGCTTAACAGGGTCCGAGACCCAGTACTTC. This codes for CASSLTGSETQYF. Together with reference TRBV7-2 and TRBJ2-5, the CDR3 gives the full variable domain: GAGVSQSPSNKVTEKGKDVELRCDPISGHTALYWYRQSLGQGLEFLIYFQGNSAPDKSGLPSDRFSAERTGGSVSTLTIQRTQQEDSAVYLCASSLTGSETQYFGPGTRLLVL.

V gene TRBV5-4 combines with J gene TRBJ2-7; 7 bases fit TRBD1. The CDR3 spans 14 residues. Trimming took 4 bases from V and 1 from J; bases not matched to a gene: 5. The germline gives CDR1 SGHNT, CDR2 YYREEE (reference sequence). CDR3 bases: TGTGCCAGCAGCACCGGGACAGCGTCCTACGAGCAGTACTTC. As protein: CASSTGTASYEQYF.

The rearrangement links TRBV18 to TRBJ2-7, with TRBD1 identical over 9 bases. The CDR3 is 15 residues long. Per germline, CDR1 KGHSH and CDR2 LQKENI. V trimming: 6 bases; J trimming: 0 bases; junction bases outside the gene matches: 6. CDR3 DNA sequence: TGTGCCAGCTCCGGGTCGGGACAGGGCTCCTACGAGCAGTACTTC. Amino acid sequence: CASSGSGQGSYEQYF.